Presented here are 17 T cell receptor beta chains from one specimen sequenced in a study of post-analysis software for immune sequencing data. These receptors' targets are unknown. Findings and limits, study-wide: Among several TRBV segments more frequent in patients than controls were TRBV5-6, TRBV5-1 and TRBV20-1.

Unique molecular identifiers were carried by the TCR beta cDNA libraries. Each CDR3 protein gets one entry after TCRdb re-called the PCR reads with MiXCR. The table shows roughly 650,000 distinct CDR3 sequences, with more than 50% occurring only once. The sample consisted of blood. These receptors originate from a girl aged 2 to 10 with multiple sclerosis.

CDR3 protein: CSVSWGGGTEAFF. The CDR3, as DNA: TGCAGCGTCTCCTGGGGCGGGGGCACTGAAGCTTTCTTT. The gene calls are TRBV29-1 and TRBJ1-1, with D possibly matching TRBD1 (5 bases). V was clipped by 6 bases and J by 4 bases, with 15 bases between them. CDR3 size: 13 residues. Germline V gene lookup returns CDR1 SQVTM and CDR2 ANQGSEA.

This rearrangement joins TRBV4-2 to TRBJ2-5, with D possibly being TRBD2 (6 bases). The CDR3 covers 15 residues. The germline V gene has CDR1 LGHNA and CDR2 YNFKEQ. V gave up 1 base and J gave up 9 bases, with 18 bases separating them. The CDR3: CASSQGLEESTAQYF. The CDR3 coding sequence is TGTGCCAGCAGCCAAGGACTAGAAGAGAGTACGGCCCAGTACTTC.

This clonotype was observed a handful of times. This chain joins TRBV5-1 and TRBJ2-3; 7 bases fit TRBD2. V dropped 6 bases and J dropped 4; count of bases not matched to a gene: 8. Germline loops: CDR1 SGHRS, CDR2 YFSETQ. The CDR3 is made up of 14 amino acids. CDR3 amino acids: CASTSPGGPDTQYF. CDR3 nucleotides: TGCGCCAGCACCTCGCCGGGGGGACCAGATACGCAGTATTTT.

This chain links TRBV20-1 with TRBJ1-1; D is undetermined. With 1 base removed from V and 6 bases from J, the gap between germline ends came to 12 bases. Germline V gene lookup returns CDR1 DFQATT and CDR2 SNEGSKA (reference sequence). CDR3 length equals 13 residues. The chain's CDR3 is CSARASGEAEAFF. CDR3 DNA: TGCAGTGCTAGAGCCAGTGGGGAGGCTGAAGCTTTCTTT.

This clonotype was seen a single time. The chain combines TRBV5-1 with TRBJ2-1, with D perhaps matching TRBD1 or TRBD2 (5 bases each). Germline CDR1 SGHRS, CDR2 YFSETQ. The V gene lost 0 bases and the J gene lost 1 base, with 14 bases spanning the gap. This CDR3 spans 17 amino acids. CDR3 DNA sequence: TGCGCCAGCAGCTTGGCCGGCGAGGGGTGGTCCTACAATGAGCAGTTCTTC. Residues: CASSLAGEGWSYNEQFF. The whole variable domain, remainder taken from reference TRBV5-1 and TRBJ2-1, is KAGVTQTPRYLIKTRGQQVTLSCSPISGHRSVSWYQQTPGQGLQFLFEYFSETQRNKGNFPGRFSGRQFSNSRSEMNVSTLELGDSALYLCASSLAGEGWSYNEQFFGPGTRLTVL.

The V gene is TRBV12-3 or TRBV12-4, the J gene TRBJ2-3; D is uncertain. V gave up 3 bases and J gave up 4 bases, with 5 bases separating them. The length of the CDR3 is 12 residues. The CDR3: CASSFNADTQYF. The CDR3 region has the DNA TGTGCCAGCAGTTTCAACGCAGATACGCAGTATTTT.

Turning to this clonotype: At one end the junction does not follow the germline gene, possibly because of a read error. The chain recombines TRBV20-1 with TRBJ2-5; D is possibly TRBD2 (6 bases). From germline, CDR1 is DFQATT and CDR2 SNEGSKA (reference sequence). CDR3 length equals 15 residues. The CDR3 here is CSADIADSYQEIQYF. CDR3 coding DNA: TGCAGTGCAGATATAGCGGACTCGTACCAAGAGATCCAGTACTTC.

The chain has TRBV2 and TRBJ2-3; D is ambiguous. Deletions cut 7 bases from V and 3 bases from J, with 8 bases between. The CDR3 runs 12 residues. Germline lookup yields CDR1 SNHLY and CDR2 FYNNEI. CDR3 nucleotides: TGTGCCAGCATCTTCAGAACAGATACGCAGTATTTT. It codes for CASIFRTDTQYF.

The chain is built from TRBV29-1 and TRBJ2-1, with D tentatively TRBD2 (6 bases). CDR1 is SQVTM and CDR2 is ANQGSEA in the germline V gene. Trimming stripped 0 bases from V and 6 bases from J, with 15 bases between. CDR3 length: 15 residues. The CDR3 spells CSVEDHGLASNEQFF. Here the CDR3 DNA reads TGCAGCGTTGAAGATCATGGGCTAGCGAGCAATGAGCAGTTCTTC.

This clonotype showed up just once. The chain uses TRBV6-2 or TRBV6-3 and TRBJ2-7; D possibly uses TRBD1 or TRBD2 (5 bases each). Germline CDR1 is MNHEY and CDR2 is SVGEGT. This CDR3 has 14 amino acids. Trimming left V 0 bases short and J 9 bases short, with 15 bases between. The CDR3 DNA follows: TGTGCCAGCAGTTACTCTGTGGGGGAAACAGGGCAGTACTTC. This codes for CASSYSVGETGQYF.

This chain links TRBV12-3 or TRBV12-4 with TRBJ2-3; D is tentatively TRBD1 or TRBD2 (5 bases each). CDR3 length equals 16 residues. V lost 5 bases and J 7 bases, leaving 22 bases between the germline ends. The CDR3 DNA sequence: TGTGCCAGCAGTCCCGGCCTGGCAGGGAGTTTGAATACGCAGTATTTT. It is translated as CASSPGLAGSLNTQYF.

This clonotype was counted between two and nine times. The chain employs TRBV9 and TRBJ2-1, with 12 bases lining up with TRBD1. With 3 bases clipped from V and 5 bases from J, the junction kept 3 bases outside the gene matches. This CDR3 has 15 residues. Germline V gene sequence: CDR1 SGDLS, CDR2 YYNGEE. Written as DNA, the CDR3 is TGTGCCAGCAGCGCGGGGACAGGGGGCCACAATGAGCAGTTCTTC. Amino acid sequence: CASSAGTGGHNEQFF.

The J gene is TRBJ1-6, the V gene TRBV2; 9 nucleotides line up with TRBD1. The CDR3 is made up of 13 amino acids. The V gene's germline CDR1 is SNHLY and CDR2 FYNNEI. Trimming removed 7 bases from V and 7 bases from J; junction bases left unmatched: 2. Written as DNA, the CDR3 is TGTGCCAGCAAAGGGACAGGGAATTCACCCCTCCACTTT. Its translation is CASKGTGNSPLHF.

The chain couples TRBV4-1 to TRBJ1-1; tentative D call: TRBD1 (6 bases). There are 14 residues in the CDR3. Between the trimmed V and J ends, which lost 6 bases and 0 bases, there was a span of 11 bases. CDR1 is MGHRA, CDR2 YSYEKL, per germline. DNA for the CDR3: TGCGCCAGCAGGCCGAGGGGGATGAACACTGAAGCTTTCTTT. Translation: CASRPRGMNTEAFF.

The chain joins TRBV20-1 to TRBJ2-1; tentatively, D is TRBD2 (6 bases). Trimming left V 4 bases short and J 3 bases short, with 16 bases between. Germline assignment: CDR1 DFQATT and CDR2 SNEGSKA (reference sequence). CDR3 length equals 15 residues. Written as DNA, the CDR3 is TGCAGTGCTAAGGAAGCGGGCAACCGCTACAATGAGCAGTTCTTC. Amino acid sequence: CSAKEAGNRYNEQFF.

The chain joins TRBV5-1 to TRBJ2-1; D perhaps matches TRBD2 (6 bases). This CDR3 comprises 16 residues. V was pared by 4 bases and J by 7 bases, with 21 bases between. Germline-derived CDR1 and CDR2 are SGHRS and YFSETQ. The CDR3 nucleotides read TGCGCCAGCAGCCCCCCGGTGGCAGGGAGGCGTAATGAGCAGTTCTTC. It is translated as CASSPPVAGRRNEQFF. Full variable domain (missing parts from reference TRBV5-1 and TRBJ2-1): KAGVTQTPRYLIKTRGQQVTLSCSPISGHRSVSWYQQTPGQGLQFLFEYFSETQRNKGNFPGRFSGRQFSNSRSEMNVSTLELGDSALYLCASSPPVAGRRNEQFFGPGTRLTVL.

This clonotype was seen only once. An end of the junction does not agree with germline; a read error may underlie this. This sequence joins TRBV7-9 and TRBJ2-7; D is possibly TRBD1 (5 bases). Germline V lookup: CDR1 SEHNR, CDR2 FQNEAQ (reference sequence). The CDR3 extends over 12 amino acids. The CDR3 coding sequence is TGTGCCAGCAGTCAACGGACATACGGGCAGTACTTC. It specifies CASSQRTYGQYF. The full variable domain, rest sourced from reference TRBV7-9 and TRBJ2-7, is DTGVSQNPRHKITKRGQNVTFRCDPISEHNRLYWYRQTLGQGPEFLTYFQNEAQLEKSRLLSDRFSAERPKGSFSTLEIQRTEQGDSAMYLCASSQRTYGQYFGPGTRLTVT.